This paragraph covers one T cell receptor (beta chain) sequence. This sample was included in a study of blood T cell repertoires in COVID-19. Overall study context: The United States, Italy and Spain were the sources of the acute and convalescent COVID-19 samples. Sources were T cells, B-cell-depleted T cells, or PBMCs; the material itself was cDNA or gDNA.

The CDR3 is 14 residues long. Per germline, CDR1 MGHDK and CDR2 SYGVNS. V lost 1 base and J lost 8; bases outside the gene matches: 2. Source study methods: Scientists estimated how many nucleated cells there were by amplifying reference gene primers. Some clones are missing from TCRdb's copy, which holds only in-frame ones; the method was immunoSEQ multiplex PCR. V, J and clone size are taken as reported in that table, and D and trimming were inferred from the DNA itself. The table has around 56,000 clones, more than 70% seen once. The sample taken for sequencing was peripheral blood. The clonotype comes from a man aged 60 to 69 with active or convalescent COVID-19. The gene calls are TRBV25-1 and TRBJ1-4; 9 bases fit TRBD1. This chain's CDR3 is CASSEWTGVEKLFF. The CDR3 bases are TGTGCCAGCAGTGAATGGACAGGGGTGGAAAAACTGTTTTTT.